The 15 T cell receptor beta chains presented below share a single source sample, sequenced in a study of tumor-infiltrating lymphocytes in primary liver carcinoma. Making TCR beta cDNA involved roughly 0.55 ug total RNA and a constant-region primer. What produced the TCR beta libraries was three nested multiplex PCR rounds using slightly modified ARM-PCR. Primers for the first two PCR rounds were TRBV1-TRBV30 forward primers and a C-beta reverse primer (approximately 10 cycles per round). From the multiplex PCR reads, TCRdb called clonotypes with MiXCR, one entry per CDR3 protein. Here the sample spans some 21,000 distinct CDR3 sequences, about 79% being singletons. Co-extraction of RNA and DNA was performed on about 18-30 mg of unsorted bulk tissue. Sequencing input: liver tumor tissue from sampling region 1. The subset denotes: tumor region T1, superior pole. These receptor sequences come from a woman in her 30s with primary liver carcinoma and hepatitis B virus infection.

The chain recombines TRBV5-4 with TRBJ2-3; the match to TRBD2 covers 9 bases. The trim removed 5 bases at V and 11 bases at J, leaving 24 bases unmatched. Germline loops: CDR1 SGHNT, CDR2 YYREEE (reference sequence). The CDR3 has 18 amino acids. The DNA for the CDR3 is TGTGCCAGCAGTAACCCGGCTGCTAGCGGGACTCGGACAAATATGCAGTATTTT. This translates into CASSNPAASGTRTNMQYF. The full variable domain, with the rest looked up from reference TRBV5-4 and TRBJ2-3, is ETGVTQSPTHLIKTRGQQVTLRCSSQSGHNTVSWYQQALGQGPQFIFQYYREEENGRGNFPPRFSGLQFPNYSSELNVNALELDDSALYLCASSNPAASGTRTNMQYFGPGTRLTVL.

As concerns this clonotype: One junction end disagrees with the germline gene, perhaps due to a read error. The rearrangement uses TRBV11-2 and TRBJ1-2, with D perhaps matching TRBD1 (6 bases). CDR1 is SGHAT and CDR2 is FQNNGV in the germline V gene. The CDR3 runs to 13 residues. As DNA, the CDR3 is TGTACCAGCACTCAGAGGGGGGGTGAAGGCTACACCTTC. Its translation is CTSTQRGGEGYTF.

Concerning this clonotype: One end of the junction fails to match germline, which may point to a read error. In DNA, the CDR3 is TGTGACAGCAGCTTGAGGTTAGGCGGACGGGTTGCAAGTTATGAAAAACTGTTTTTT. Translating it yields CDSSLRLGGRVASYEKLFF. The V call is TRBV5-5, the J call TRBJ1-4; D call uncertain. The CDR3 length is 19 residues. Germline CDR1 and CDR2: SGHKS and YYEKEE (reference sequence). The entire variable domain, with the rest obtained from reference TRBV5-5 and TRBJ1-4, is as follows: DAGVTQSPTHLIKTRGQQVTLRCSPISGHKSVSWYQQVLGQGPQFIFQYYEKEERGRGNFPDRFSARQFPNYSSELNVNALLLGDSALYLCDSSLRLGGRVASYEKLFFGSGTQLSVL.

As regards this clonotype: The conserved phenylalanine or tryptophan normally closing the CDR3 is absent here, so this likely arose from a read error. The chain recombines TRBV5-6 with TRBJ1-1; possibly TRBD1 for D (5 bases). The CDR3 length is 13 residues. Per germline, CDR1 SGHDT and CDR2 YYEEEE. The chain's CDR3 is CANSFWGRREAFS. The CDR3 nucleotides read TGTGCCAACAGCTTTTGGGGCCGCAGGGAAGCTTTCTCT.

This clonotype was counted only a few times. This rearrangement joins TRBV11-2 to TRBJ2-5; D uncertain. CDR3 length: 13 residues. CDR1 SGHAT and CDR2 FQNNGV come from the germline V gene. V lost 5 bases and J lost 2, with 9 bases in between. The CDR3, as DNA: TGTGCCAGCAGCGGACGGCCACAAGAGACCCAGTACTTC. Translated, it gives CASSGRPQETQYF. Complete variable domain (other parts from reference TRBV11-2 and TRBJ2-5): EAGVAQSPRYKIIEKRQSVAFWCNPISGHATLYWYQQILGQGPKLLIQFQNNGVVDDSQLPKDRFSAERLKGVDSTLKIQPAKLEDSAVYLCASSGRPQETQYFGPGTRLLVL.

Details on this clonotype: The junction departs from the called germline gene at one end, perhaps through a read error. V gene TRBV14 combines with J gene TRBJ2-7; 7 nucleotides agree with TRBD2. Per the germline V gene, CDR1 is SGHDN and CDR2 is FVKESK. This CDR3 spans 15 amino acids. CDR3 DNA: TGCGCCAGCAGCCAGGCAGCGGGGACTGACCACGAGCAGTACTTC. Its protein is CASSQAAGTDHEQYF.

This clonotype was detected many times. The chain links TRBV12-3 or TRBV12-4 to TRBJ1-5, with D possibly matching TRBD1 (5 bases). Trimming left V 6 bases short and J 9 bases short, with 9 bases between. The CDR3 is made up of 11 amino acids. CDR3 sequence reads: CASRGGGPQHF. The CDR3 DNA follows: TGTGCCAGCAGGGGCGGGGGGCCCCAGCATTTT.

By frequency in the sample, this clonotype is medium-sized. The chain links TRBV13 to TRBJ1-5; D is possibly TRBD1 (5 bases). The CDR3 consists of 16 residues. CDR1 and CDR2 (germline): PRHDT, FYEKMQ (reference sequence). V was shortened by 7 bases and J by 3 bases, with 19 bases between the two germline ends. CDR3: CASKRRSGGDNQPQHF. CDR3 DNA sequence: TGTGCCAGCAAGAGAAGGTCGGGGGGTGACAATCAGCCCCAGCATTTT.

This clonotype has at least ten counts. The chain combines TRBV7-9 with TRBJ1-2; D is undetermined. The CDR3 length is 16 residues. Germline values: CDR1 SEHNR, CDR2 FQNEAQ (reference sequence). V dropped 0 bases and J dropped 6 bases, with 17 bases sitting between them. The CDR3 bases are TGTGCCAGCAGCTTAGCGTCCCGAGGCCAGACGAATGGCTACACCTTC. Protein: CASSLASRGQTNGYTF.

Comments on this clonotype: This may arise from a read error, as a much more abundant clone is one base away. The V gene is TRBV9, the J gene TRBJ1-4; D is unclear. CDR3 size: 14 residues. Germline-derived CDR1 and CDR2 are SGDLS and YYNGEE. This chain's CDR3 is CVSRRPRMDEKLFF. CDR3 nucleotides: TGTGTCAGCAGGAGGCCCCGAATGGACGAAAAACTGTTTTTT.

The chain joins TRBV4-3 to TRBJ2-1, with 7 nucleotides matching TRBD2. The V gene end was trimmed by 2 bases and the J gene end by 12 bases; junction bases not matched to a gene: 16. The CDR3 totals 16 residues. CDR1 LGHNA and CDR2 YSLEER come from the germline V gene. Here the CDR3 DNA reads TGCGCCAGCAGCCAAAACATTGCGGGAGCCAGAGTTGGGCAGTTCTTC. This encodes CASSQNIAGARVGQFF.

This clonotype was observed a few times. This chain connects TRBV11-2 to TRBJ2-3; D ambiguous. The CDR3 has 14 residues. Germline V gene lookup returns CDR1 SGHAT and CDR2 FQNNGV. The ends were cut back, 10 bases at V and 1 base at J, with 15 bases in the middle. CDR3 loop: CATSLLSGTDTQYF. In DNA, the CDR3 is TGTGCCACCTCCTTACTCTCTGGCACAGATACGCAGTATTTT.

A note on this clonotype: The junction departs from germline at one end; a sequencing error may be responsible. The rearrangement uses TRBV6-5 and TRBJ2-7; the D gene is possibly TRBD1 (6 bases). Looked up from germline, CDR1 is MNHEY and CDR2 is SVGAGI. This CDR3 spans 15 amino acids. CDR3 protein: CASSYKDSSSCGQYF. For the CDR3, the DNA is TGTGCCAGTAGTTACAAGGACAGCAGCTCCTGCGGGCAGTACTTC.

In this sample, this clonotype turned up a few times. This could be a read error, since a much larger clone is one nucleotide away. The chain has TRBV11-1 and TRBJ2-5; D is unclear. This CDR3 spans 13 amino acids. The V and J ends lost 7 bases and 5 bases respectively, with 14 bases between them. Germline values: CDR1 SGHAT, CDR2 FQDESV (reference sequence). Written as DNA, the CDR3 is TGTGCCAGCACCCTGAGCGAATTGGAGACCCAGTACTTC. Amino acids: CASTLSELETQYF.

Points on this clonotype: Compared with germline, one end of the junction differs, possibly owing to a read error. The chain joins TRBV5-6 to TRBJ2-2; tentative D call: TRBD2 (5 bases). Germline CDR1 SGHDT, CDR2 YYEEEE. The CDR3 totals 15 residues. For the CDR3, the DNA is TGTGCCAGCTGCTTGGCACCCAGAGTCATCGGGGAACTGTTTTTC. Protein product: CASCLAPRVIGELFF.